This T cell receptor beta chain was sequenced in a study of blood T cell repertoires in COVID-19. Authors' analysis steps: Estimation of nucleated cell counts was performed using reference gene primer amplification. Profiled with immunoSEQ multiplex PCR; TCRdb holds only in-frame clones, not every one. V, J and clone size are taken as reported in that table, and D and trimming were inferred from the DNA itself. The sample yields 250,000 or so clones, 70% to 90% seen once. The length of the CDR3 is 16 residues. Germline CDR1 reads KGHDR; CDR2 reads SFDVKD. V was pared by 5 bases and J by 5 bases, with 18 bases between. Which cohort a participant joined came from the clinical history participants gave.

The TCR comes from a man in his fifties or sixties who had been exposed to COVID-19. The rearrangement joins TRBV24-1 to TRBJ1-3, with D uncertain. The sequencing input was PBMCs or T cells enriched from blood (not recorded which). As DNA, the CDR3 is TGTGCCACCAGTGCCCCTCGGGTTCTGCATAGAAACACCATATATTTT. It translates to CATSAPRVLHRNTIYF.